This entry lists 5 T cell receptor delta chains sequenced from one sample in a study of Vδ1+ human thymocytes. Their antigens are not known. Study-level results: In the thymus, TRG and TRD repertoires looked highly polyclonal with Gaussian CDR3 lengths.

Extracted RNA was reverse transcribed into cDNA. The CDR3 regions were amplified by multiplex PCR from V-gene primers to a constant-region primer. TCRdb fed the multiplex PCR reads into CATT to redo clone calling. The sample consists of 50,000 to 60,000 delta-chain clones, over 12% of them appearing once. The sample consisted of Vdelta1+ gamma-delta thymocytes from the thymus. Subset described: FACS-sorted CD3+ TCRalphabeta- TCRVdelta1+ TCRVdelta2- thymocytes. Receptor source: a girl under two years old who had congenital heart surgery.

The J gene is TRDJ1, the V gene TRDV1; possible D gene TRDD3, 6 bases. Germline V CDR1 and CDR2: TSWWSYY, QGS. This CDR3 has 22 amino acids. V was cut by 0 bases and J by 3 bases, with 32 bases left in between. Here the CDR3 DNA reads TGTGCTCTTGGGGAACTACGGTCGCGGGGGGGGGAACGCCCCACTGGTCCCGATAAACTCATCTTT. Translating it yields CALGELRSRGGERPTGPDKLIF.

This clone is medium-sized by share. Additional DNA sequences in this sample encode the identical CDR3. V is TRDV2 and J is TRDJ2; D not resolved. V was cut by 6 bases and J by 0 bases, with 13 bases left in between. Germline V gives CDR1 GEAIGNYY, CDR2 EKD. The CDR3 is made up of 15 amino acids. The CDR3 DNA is TGTGCCTGTTCGGGTACACCGGCTTTGACAGCACAACTCTTCTTT. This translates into CACSGTPALTAQLFF.

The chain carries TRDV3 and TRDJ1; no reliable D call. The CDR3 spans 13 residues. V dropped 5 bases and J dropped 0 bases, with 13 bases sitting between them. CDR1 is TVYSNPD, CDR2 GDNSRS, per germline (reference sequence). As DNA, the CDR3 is TGTGCCCCCTCGGAGGGGTACACCGATAAACTCATCTTT. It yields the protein CAPSEGYTDKLIF.

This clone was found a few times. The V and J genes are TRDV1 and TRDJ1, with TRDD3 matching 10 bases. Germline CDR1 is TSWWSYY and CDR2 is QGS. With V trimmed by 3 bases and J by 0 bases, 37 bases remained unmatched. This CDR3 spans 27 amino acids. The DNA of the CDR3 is TGTGCTCTTGGGGAGCGCCAGGGAGACTACCCCGAACAAGTACTGGGGGATTCCAGGGGGTACACCGATAAACTCATCTTT. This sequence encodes CALGERQGDYPEQVLGDSRGYTDKLIF.

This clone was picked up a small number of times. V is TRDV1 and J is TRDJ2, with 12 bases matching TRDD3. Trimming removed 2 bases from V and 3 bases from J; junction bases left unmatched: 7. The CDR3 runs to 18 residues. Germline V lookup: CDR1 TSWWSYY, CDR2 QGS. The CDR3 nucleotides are TGTGCTCTTGGGGAATACACTGGGGGATACAGGATGACAGCACAACTCTTCTTT. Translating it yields CALGEYTGGYRMTAQLFF.